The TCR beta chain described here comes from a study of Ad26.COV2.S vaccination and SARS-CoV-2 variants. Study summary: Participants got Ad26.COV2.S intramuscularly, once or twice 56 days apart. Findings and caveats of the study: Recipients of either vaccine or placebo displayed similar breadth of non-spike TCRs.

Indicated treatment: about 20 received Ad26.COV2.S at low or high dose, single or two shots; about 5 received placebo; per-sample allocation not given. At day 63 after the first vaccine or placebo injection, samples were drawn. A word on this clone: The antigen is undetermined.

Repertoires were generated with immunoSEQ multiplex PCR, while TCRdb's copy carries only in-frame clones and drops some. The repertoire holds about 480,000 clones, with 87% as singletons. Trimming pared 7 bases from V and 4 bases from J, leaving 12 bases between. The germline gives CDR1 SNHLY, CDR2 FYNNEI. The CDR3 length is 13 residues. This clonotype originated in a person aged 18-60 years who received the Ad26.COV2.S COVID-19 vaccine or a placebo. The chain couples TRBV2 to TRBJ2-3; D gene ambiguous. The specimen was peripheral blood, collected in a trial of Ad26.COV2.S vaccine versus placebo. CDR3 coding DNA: TGTGCCAGCACTCTCTCGCGTGCAGATACGCAGTATTTT. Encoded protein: CASTLSRADTQYF.